This T cell receptor beta chain was sequenced for a study of siplizumab effects on memory and regulatory T cells. The study assayed roughly 91,000 TCR templates per sample. Produced via immunoSEQ multiplex PCR; TCRdb's table is partial and in-frame only. The sample carries 85,000 or so clones, 85% to 95% recorded once. Study-wide results and caveats: Siplizumab significantly lowered the alloreactive sequences that could be traced to unstimulated CD4+ memory cells. No naive or memory phenotype could be assigned to roughly 80-95% of proliferating clones.

V gave up 3 bases and J gave up 4 bases; unmatched junction bases: 6. Germline CDR1 WNHNN, CDR2 SYGVQD (reference sequence). The CDR3 runs 16 residues. This clone has a handful of counts. The antigen remains undetermined. The TCR was taken from a human donor in good health. The J gene is TRBJ2-3, the V gene TRBV10-1, with 11 bases fitting TRBD2. Sample: CD8+ T cells sorted from blood. CDR3 DNA sequence: TGCGCCAGCAGTGAAACTAGCGGGAGAGCGGCAGATACGCAGTATTTT. Translated: CASSETSGRAADTQYF.